This is a list of T cell receptor beta chains from one sample in a study of TIL therapy for anti-PD-1-resistant metastatic lung cancer. TCRdb's copy holds only in-frame clones and misses some; the assay was immunoSEQ multiplex PCR. Altogether over 20,000 clones are present, 72% being singletons, with the ten largest covering about 7.4%. Sample: tumor tissue, taken at baseline. The receptor source for this set is a person aged 30 to 80 with non-small cell lung cancer. CDR3s include the opening cysteine and the closing phenylalanine or tryptophan. D genes are given only for firm matches. Clone size is not always given. Where it is, it says once, few, many or a class for expanded clones.

TRBJ2-5 TRBV7-6 TRBD2 once TGTGCCAGCAGCTTAGGATTGCGACTAGCGGGGGAAGAGACCCAGTACTTC CASSLGLRLAGEETQYF
TRBJ2-2 TRBV7-3 NA NA TGTGCCAGCAGCTTAAGAGTAGTAGGGATGAACACCGGGGAGCTGTTTTTT CASSLRVVGMNTGELFF
TRBJ1-2 TRBV7-9 TRBD1 once TGTGCCAGCAGTCCCGGGACAGGGTCTGGCTACACCTTC CASSPGTGSGYTF
TRBJ1-6 TRBV6-4 NA few TGTGCCAGCACCGAGGGGTTAACAGGTGGGTGGCCACCCCTCCACTTT CASTEGLTGGWPPLHF
TRBJ2-7 TRBV7-6 TRBD1 once TGTGCCAGCAGCGCCGGGACAGGCGCCTACGAGCAGTACTTC CASSAGTGAYEQYF
TRBJ1-6 TRBV2 TRBD1 few TGTGCCAGCATCCCGGACAGGGGAAATTCACCCCTCCACTTT CASIPDRGNSPLHF
TRBJ2-4 TRBV6-6 TRBD2 NA TGTGCCAGCCCATCAGCGGGGGTAGCCAAAAACATTCAGTACTTC CASPSAGVAKNIQYF
TRBJ2-3 TRBV6-4 TRBD2 medium-sized TGTGCCAGCAGTGACAGCGGGGGGGCCACAGATACGCAGTATTTT CASSDSGGATDTQYF
TRBJ2-7 TRBV5-1 NA NA TGCGCCAGCAGCTTCGGACCCCGCTACGAGCAGTACTTC CASSFGPRYEQYF
TRBJ1-1 TRBV6-1 TRBD1 NA TGTGCCAGCAGTGAATCGGAAGACAGGGGAACTGAAGCTTTCTTT CASSESEDRGTEAFF
TRBJ2-3 TRBV29-1 NA NA TGCAGCGTTGATCAGGGGATGAGCACAGATACGCAGTATTTT CSVDQGMSTDTQYF
TRBJ1-1 TRBV7-9 TRBD1 NA TGTGCCAGCAGCTTAGGAGGGGCAGGGGGCGCGGCTTTCTTT CASSLGGAGGAAFF
TRBJ2-1 TRBV5-1 TRBD2 NA TGCGCCAGCAGCTTGTCGACTAGCGACAACAATGAGCAGTTCTTC CASSLSTSDNNEQFF
TRBJ2-7 TRBV2 TRBD2 NA TGTGCCAGCAGTGAAGGGGGGACTAACTACGAGCAGTACTTC CASSEGGTNYEQYF
TRBJ1-3 TRBV5-4 NA NA TGTGCCAGCAGCTTCGGAGGCCTGATACCAAACACCATATATTTT CASSFGGLIPNTIYF
TRBJ2-3 TRBV7-8 NA NA TGTGCCAGCAGCTTAGGGGCCGCAGATACGCAGTATTTT CASSLGAADTQYF
TRBJ1-2 TRBV18 NA NA TGTGCCAGCTCACCTACCGATAACTATGGCTACACCTTC CASSPTDNYGYTF
TRBJ2-5 TRBV30 TRBD1 NA TGTGCCTCGGACAGGGTAGAGGAGACCCAGTACTTC CASDRVEETQYF
TRBJ2-3 TRBV11-3 NA once TGTGCCAGCAGCTTAGTACCAGATACGCAGTATTTT CASSLVPDTQYF
TRBJ2-7 TRBV30 NA NA TGTGCCTGGAACCTCGGGACCTTTTACGAGCAGTACTTC CAWNLGTFYEQYF
TRBJ2-5 TRBV11-2 NA NA TGTGCCAGCAGCCTCCCCCCTAGGGTCCAAGAGACCCAGTACTTC CASSLPPRVQETQYF
TRBJ2-7 TRBV19 TRBD1 NA TGTGCCAGTAGTCTAAGCCGGGGAACAGGGGGCTTCGAGCAGTACTTC CASSLSRGTGGFEQYF
TRBJ1-5 TRBV7-2 TRBD1 NA TGTGCCAGCAGCGTGACAGGGGGCGTTCAGGGGGCCCAGCATTTT CASSVTGGVQGAQHF
TRBJ2-7 TRBV30 NA NA TGTGCCTGGAGTAAGTATACAGGGGAGCAGTACTTC CAWSKYTGEQYF
TRBJ2-5 TRBV6-6 TRBD1 NA TGTGCCAGCAGTTACCCACAGGGGACCAAAGAGACCCAGTACTTC CASSYPQGTKETQYF
TRBJ2-5 TRBV11-2 TRBD2 NA TGTGCCAGCAGCTTAGTACGGGGGGGCGAGAAGACCCAGTACTTC CASSLVRGGEKTQYF
TRBJ2-7 TRBV9 TRBD2 NA TGTGCCAGCAGCGTCGGGACTAGCGGGGCCTACGAGCAGTACTTC CASSVGTSGAYEQYF
TRBJ2-7 TRBV7-2 TRBD1 NA TGTGCCAGCAGCCCTGGGACAGGTTTCACCTACGAGCAGTACTTC CASSPGTGFTYEQYF
TRBJ1-1 TRBV5-1 TRBD1 NA TGCGCCAGCAGCCAGGGACAGGTGAACACTGAAGCTTTCTTT CASSQGQVNTEAFF
TRBJ1-5 TRBV5-5 NA NA TGTGCCAGCAGCCTAACCGGGACACTTAGAAATCAGCCCCAGCATTTT CASSLTGTLRNQPQHF
TRBJ1-1 TRBV6-6 TRBD1 NA TGTGCCAGCAGTTACCAGGGGGCGGTGGACACTGAAGCTTTCTTT CASSYQGAVDTEAFF
TRBJ2-3 TRBV19 TRBD1 once TGTGCCAGTAATCAGGGCAGGGGGACGGATACGCAGTATTTT CASNQGRGTDTQYF
TRBJ1-5 TRBV6-6 NA NA TGTGCCAGCAGTCGCGACGGTGGCCAGCCCCAGCATTTT CASSRDGGQPQHF
TRBJ2-7 TRBV5-5 NA NA TGTGCCAGCAGCTTGCAGGGGTTCAAGGAGCAGTACTTC CASSLQGFKEQYF
TRBJ1-2 TRBV30 NA NA TGTGCCTGGATGGGACATTCCTATGGCTACACCTTC CAWMGHSYGYTF
TRBJ2-3 TRBV7-3 TRBD2 few TGTGCCAGCAGCTTCCTGTCGGGCGGGGGACGATCAGATACGCAGTATTTT CASSFLSGGGRSDTQYF
TRBJ1-1 TRBV27 NA NA TGTGCCAGCAGGTCCTCAGGGAACACTGAAGCTTTCTTT CASRSSGNTEAFF
TRBJ1-5 TRBV10-3 TRBD1 few TGTGCCATCAGCGAATTGTGGGCGGGACAGGGAGATAATAGCAATCAGCCCCAGCATTTT CAISELWAGQGDNSNQPQHF
TRBJ2-1 TRBV4-3 NA NA TGCGCCAGCAGTCCAACTTGGGGTACCTACAATGAGCAGTTCTTC CASSPTWGTYNEQFF
TRBJ1-1 TRBV7-2 TRBD1 NA TGTGCCAGCAGGCGGGACAGTTCCCAATCGAACACTGAAGCTTTCTTT CASRRDSSQSNTEAFF
TRBJ1-6 TRBV9 NA NA TGTGCCAGCAGCGTAGCACACTATAATTCACCCCTCCACTTT CASSVAHYNSPLHF
TRBJ1-2 TRBV6-5 NA NA TGTGCCAGCAGTTTGGACAGTAACTATGGCTACACCTTC CASSLDSNYGYTF